These T cell receptor beta chains were read from a single sample in a study of blood T cell repertoires in COVID-19. The table came from immunoSEQ multiplex PCR; TCRdb's copy has only in-frame clones and leaves some out. The sample records over 100,000 clones, roughly 80% being singletons. The sample consisted of peripheral blood. The receptors were gathered from a woman aged 55-69 years with acute or convalescent COVID-19. Both conserved end residues are part of each CDR3. The D gene is left open where the match is weak. Size values are once, few and many counts, or a class for expanded clones, and some rows have none.

TRBV29-1,-,-,13,TRBJ2-5,TGCAGCGTTGAAGACAGGGGTGTTGAGACCCAGTACTTC,CSVEDRGVETQYF
TRBV12-3/TRBV12-4,-,-,12,TRBJ1-6,TGTGCCAGCAGTTTTCGCGGTTCACCCCTCCACTTT,CASSFRGSPLHF
TRBV9,TRBD1,-,14,TRBJ1-2,TGTGCCAGCAGCTCAGGTATCGGGACAGGTGGCTACACCTTC,CASSSGIGTGGYTF
TRBV18,-,-,20,TRBJ1-3,TGTGCCAGCTCTCAGACTTTGGTTCGGTCACCGTTTTCCTCTGGAAACACCATATATTTT,CASSQTLVRSPFSSGNTIYF
TRBV10-2,TRBD1,-,13,TRBJ1-5,TGCGCCAGCACTGGACAGGGGAAATCGCCCCAGCATTTT,CASTGQGKSPQHF
TRBV6-5,-,-,13,TRBJ1-2,TGTGCCAGCTGCCCCTCGGCTAACTATGGCTACACCTTC,CASCPSANYGYTF
TRBV7-9,TRBD1,-,16,TRBJ2-2,TGTGCCAGCACCTTCTTGGACAGGGTGTACACCGGGGAGCTGTTTTTT,CASTFLDRVYTGELFF
TRBV30,-,-,11,TRBJ2-3,TGTGCCTGTACTAGACTAGATACGCAGTATTTT,CACTRLDTQYF
TRBV5-1,-,-,12,TRBJ1-2,TGCGCCAGCAGTGTCCAGGGAAATGGCTACACCTTC,CASSVQGNGYTF
TRBV12-3/TRBV12-4,-,-,13,TRBJ1-2,TGTGCCAGCAGAGGAGGGACTGATCATGGCTACACCTTC,CASRGGTDHGYTF
TRBV7-3,TRBD2,-,14,TRBJ2-3,TGTGCCAGCAGCTTAGGGAGGGAAGGGGATACGCAGTATTTT,CASSLGREGDTQYF
TRBV27,TRBD1,-,15,TRBJ1-1,TGTGCCAGCAGTTTAGGACAGGGGATGAACACTGAAGCTTTCTTT,CASSLGQGMNTEAFF
TRBV2,-,-,12,TRBJ1-2,TGTGCCGGAATTGGGCCCTCCTATGGCTACACCTTC,CAGIGPSYGYTF
TRBV27,-,few,14,TRBJ1-4,TGTGCCAGCAGTTTAGGCACAGGTAATGAAAAACTGTTTTTT,CASSLGTGNEKLFF
TRBV5-1,-,-,16,TRBJ1-5,TGCGCCAGCGGCCCCGGGTCGGCGGATAGCAATCAGCCCCAGCATTTT,CASGPGSADSNQPQHF
TRBV6-5,-,-,13,TRBJ1-3,TGTGCCAGCGGTACAGGGTTGGGAAACACCATATATTTT,CASGTGLGNTIYF
TRBV3-1/TRBV3-2,-,-,14,TRBJ1-1,TGTGCCAGCACCGACCGGGGTATGAACACTGAAGCTTTCTTT,CASTDRGMNTEAFF
TRBV3-1/TRBV3-2,TRBD1,-,15,TRBJ2-7,TGTGCCAGCAGCCAAGATGGACAGGGGGCGGGCGAGCAGTACTTC,CASSQDGQGAGEQYF
TRBV11-2,-,-,14,TRBJ1-6,TGTGCCAGCAGCTCGAGGCAGGGGAATTCACCCCTCCACTTT,CASSSRQGNSPLHF
TRBV12-3/TRBV12-4,TRBD1,-,13,TRBJ1-2,TGTGCCAGCAGTCCAGGGGGTTTAAGGGGCTACACCTTC,CASSPGGLRGYTF
TRBV7-9,TRBD2,-,15,TRBJ2-1,TGTGCCAGCAGCCCCCCTGGCGGGGGATACAATGAGCAGTTCTTC,CASSPPGGGYNEQFF
TRBV6-1,-,-,15,TRBJ1-1,TGTGCCAGCAGTGAATGGACGGACTTGAACACTGAAGCTTTCTTT,CASSEWTDLNTEAFF
TRBV7-3,-,-,14,TRBJ2-7,TGTGCCAGCAGCCTAGCTGCGGGCCCCTACGAGCAGTACTTC,CASSLAAGPYEQYF
TRBV29-1,-,-,12,TRBJ2-1,TGCAGCGTTGCTCCTGGGCACAATGAGCAGTTCTTC,CSVAPGHNEQFF
TRBV11-3,-,-,13,TRBJ1-1,TGTGCCAGCAGCGCCCGGGACACAGCTGAAGCTTTCTTT,CASSARDTAEAFF
TRBV2,-,few,13,TRBJ1-6,TGTGCCAGCAGTGGACAGCCCCATTCACCCCTCCACTTT,CASSGQPHSPLHF
TRBV5-5,-,-,16,TRBJ1-2,TGTGCCAGCAGCTTGGGCGGACAGTTAGCTAACTATGGCTACACCTTC,CASSLGGQLANYGYTF
TRBV5-1,TRBD1,-,15,TRBJ2-5,TGCGCCAGCAGCTTGGGGGGACAGAGGCAAGAGACCCAGTACTTC,CASSLGGQRQETQYF
TRBV5-1,-,-,19,TRBJ1-4,TGCGCCAGCAGCTTGGCCCGGAACAACTTGGGCTTGGCAAATGAAAAACTGTTTTTT,CASSLARNNLGLANEKLFF
TRBV30,-,once,10,TRBJ1-1,TGTGCCTGGATTGCTATTGAAGCTTTCTTT,CAWIAIEAFF